Listed below are T cell receptor beta chains from one sample, sequenced in a study of B cell selection in AIRE deficiency. Profiling relied on immunoSEQ multiplex PCR, and the TCRdb table lists in-frame clones only, not all of them. The sample has some 25,000 clones; about 95% are singletons. Specimen: CD4+CD127+ conventional T cells sorted from PBMCs. These receptors were taken from a human donor in good health. Each CDR3 is given without its conserved first and last residue.

v_gene: TRBV18
CDR3aa: ASSTGTTEAF

v_gene: TRBV18
CDR3aa: ASSPGSFNQPQH

v_gene: TRBV9
CDR3aa: ASSARGGPHEVGYT

v_gene: TRBV10-1
CDR3aa: ASSHDTVNTEAF

v_gene: TRBV19
CDR3aa: ASSILHNEQF

v_gene: TRBV6-5
CDR3aa: ASTPRVGGELF

v_gene: TRBV7-9
CDR3aa: ASQRAPDTGELF

v_gene: TRBV6-1
CDR3aa: ASSERYGSNTEAF

v_gene: TRBV4-1
CDR3aa: ASSQVPGVSYGYT

v_gene: TRBV7-9
CDR3aa: ASSLVRGLTDTQY

v_gene: TRBV11-3
CDR3aa: ASSLAKRTEIVTGELF

v_gene: TRBV18
CDR3aa: ASSPPSTRDPRQPQH

v_gene: TRBV4-1
CDR3aa: ASSQVDMGLAGGNEQF

v_gene: TRBV10-1
CDR3aa: ASSEGGLAGAYEQY

v_gene: TRBV29-1
CDR3aa: SVARTTAGQPPDTQY

v_gene: TRBV25-1
CDR3aa: ASSDGRVLANYGYT